A selection of T cell receptor beta chains follows, all from one sample in a study of blood T cell repertoires in COVID-19. Sequenced by immunoSEQ multiplex PCR; TCRdb stores in-frame clones only, minus some. The data contain fewer than 200,000 clones, roughly 93% of them singletons. The specimen was peripheral blood. These TCRs come from a man aged 18 to 35 with COVID-19, enrolled during active disease. CDR3s include the opening cysteine and the closing phenylalanine or tryptophan. The order of the fields is D gene, J gene, clone size, V gene, CDR3 DNA, CDR3 protein. D genes are given only for firm matches. Size is stated for part of the rows, as once, few or many counts, or as a class when the clone is expanded.

D: -
J: TRBJ2-2
size: few
V: TRBV19
DNA: TGTGCCAGTACGGCAGGGAACACCGGGGAGCTGTTTTTT
CDR3: CASTAGNTGELFF

D: TRBD1
J: TRBJ2-1
size: -
V: TRBV9
DNA: TGTGCCAGCAGCACCCACCGGGACAGGGGCTACAATGAGCAGTTCTTC
CDR3: CASSTHRDRGYNEQFF

D: TRBD2
J: TRBJ2-7
size: -
V: TRBV15
DNA: TGTGCCACCAGAAGAGGGGCTAGCGGGAGGACTTACGAGCAGTACTTC
CDR3: CATRRGASGRTYEQYF

D: -
J: TRBJ2-2
size: -
V: TRBV27
DNA: TGTGCCAGCAGTTTATCGCCTAGCACCGGGGAGCTGTTTTTT
CDR3: CASSLSPSTGELFF

D: TRBD1
J: TRBJ2-3
size: -
V: TRBV27
DNA: TGTGCCAGCGGCCCAGGGGGCGCGGGAGATACGCAGTATTTT
CDR3: CASGPGGAGDTQYF

D: -
J: TRBJ2-2
size: -
V: TRBV10-3
DNA: TGTGCCATCAGTGGGGCCGGGAGTGGAACCGGGGAGCTGTTTTTT
CDR3: CAISGAGSGTGELFF

D: TRBD1
J: TRBJ2-1
size: -
V: TRBV7-8
DNA: TGTGCCAGCAGCTCCCGGACAGGGAGTGTCTACAATGAGCAGTTCTTC
CDR3: CASSSRTGSVYNEQFF

D: -
J: TRBJ2-7
size: -
V: TRBV14
DNA: TGTGCCAGCAGCCAACGTACGGGACAATCGGAGCAGTACTTC
CDR3: CASSQRTGQSEQYF

D: -
J: TRBJ2-3
size: -
V: TRBV28
DNA: TGTGCCAGCAGTTTAACGTGGAGCTACAGGGAATCAGATACGCAGTATTTT
CDR3: CASSLTWSYRESDTQYF

D: TRBD1
J: TRBJ2-7
size: -
V: TRBV24-1
DNA: TGTGCCACCAGTGAGAGGACAGGGAATCTCGGCGAGCAGTACTTC
CDR3: CATSERTGNLGEQYF

D: TRBD1
J: TRBJ1-1
size: -
V: TRBV15
DNA: TGTGCCACCAGCGTCAGGGGGAGAGGAACTGAAGCTTTCTTT
CDR3: CATSVRGRGTEAFF

D: -
J: TRBJ2-2
size: once
V: TRBV29-1
DNA: TGCAGCGCCGCTCCGGTCGCGAACACCGGGGAGCTGTTTTTT
CDR3: CSAAPVANTGELFF

D: -
J: TRBJ1-2
size: -
V: TRBV19
DNA: TGTGCCAGTAGTCGGACAGCGACTAACTATGGCTACACCTTC
CDR3: CASSRTATNYGYTF

D: -
J: TRBJ1-1
size: -
V: TRBV5-1
DNA: TGCGCCAGCAGCATCTTTAGGGGGGGCTCCTTTGAAGCTTTCTTT
CDR3: CASSIFRGGSFEAFF

D: -
J: TRBJ2-2
size: -
V: TRBV3-1/TRBV3-2
DNA: TGTGCCAGCAGCCAAGGGGACTCAAACACCGGGGAGCTGTTTTTT
CDR3: CASSQGDSNTGELFF

D: -
J: TRBJ1-3
size: -
V: TRBV19
DNA: TGTGCCAGTAGAGGACCCCAGGGGCGCTCTGGAAACACCATATATTTT
CDR3: CASRGPQGRSGNTIYF

D: -
J: TRBJ1-2
size: -
V: TRBV19
DNA: TGTGCCAGTAGCCGGGACACAAGAATATATGGCTACACCTTC
CDR3: CASSRDTRIYGYTF

D: -
J: TRBJ2-7
size: -
V: TRBV27
DNA: TGTGCCAGCAGCTTAGTGGGGGGACTTATGGACGAGCAGTACTTC
CDR3: CASSLVGGLMDEQYF

D: -
J: TRBJ1-2
size: -
V: TRBV10-3
DNA: TGTGCCATCAGTGAGTCGACAGCTTATGGCTACACCTTC
CDR3: CAISESTAYGYTF

D: TRBD1
J: TRBJ2-7
size: -
V: TRBV5-6
DNA: TGTGCCAGCAGAACGGGACAGTCCCCCTTCCATTACTTC
CDR3: CASRTGQSPFHYF